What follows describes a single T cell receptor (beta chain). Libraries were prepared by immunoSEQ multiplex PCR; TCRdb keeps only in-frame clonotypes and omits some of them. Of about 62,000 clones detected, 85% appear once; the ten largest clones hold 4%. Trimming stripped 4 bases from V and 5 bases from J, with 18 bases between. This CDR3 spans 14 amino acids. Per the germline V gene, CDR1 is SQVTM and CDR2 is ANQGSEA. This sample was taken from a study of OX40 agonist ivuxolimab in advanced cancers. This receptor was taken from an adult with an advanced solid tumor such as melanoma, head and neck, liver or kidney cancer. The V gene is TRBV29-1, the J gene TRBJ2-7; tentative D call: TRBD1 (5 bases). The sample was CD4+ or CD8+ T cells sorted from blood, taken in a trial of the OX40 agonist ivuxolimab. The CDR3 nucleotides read TGCAGCGTTGGACCCTCGGGCAGGGCCAACGAGCAGTACTTC. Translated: CSVGPSGRANEQYF.